This T cell receptor beta chain is from a study of CD8 T cells in ankylosing spondylitis. Study-level findings and limits: A CD8+ phenotype characterized the disease-linked clones, which were relatively rare in peripheral blood. Reactive arthritis synovial fluid and blood previously showed some of these motif variants. Ankylosing spondylitis blood seemed to carry a telltale TCR beta motif made of under 10 highly homologous variants.

This clonotype turned up a few times. Its target is unknown. It is unclear where the CDR3 begins or ends on the DNA, so no DNA is shown, and the CDR3 is as TCRdb lists it. TCRdb fed the 5' RACE reads into MiXCR, producing one record per CDR3 protein. The table lists 700,000 to 850,000 distinct CDR3 sequences, about 11% of them singletons. The CDR3 has 15 amino acids, counting both end residues. Germline CDR1 SEHNR, CDR2 FQNEAQ (reference sequence). This clonotype originated in a male donor with ankylosing spondylitis. This chain uses TRBV7-9 with TRBJ2-1; TRBD2, the D gene given by the table, was not confirmed from the DNA. Input material: blood, either unsorted or a sorted T cell fraction (not recorded which). CDR3 sequence reads: CASSPRGFAGGAEFF.